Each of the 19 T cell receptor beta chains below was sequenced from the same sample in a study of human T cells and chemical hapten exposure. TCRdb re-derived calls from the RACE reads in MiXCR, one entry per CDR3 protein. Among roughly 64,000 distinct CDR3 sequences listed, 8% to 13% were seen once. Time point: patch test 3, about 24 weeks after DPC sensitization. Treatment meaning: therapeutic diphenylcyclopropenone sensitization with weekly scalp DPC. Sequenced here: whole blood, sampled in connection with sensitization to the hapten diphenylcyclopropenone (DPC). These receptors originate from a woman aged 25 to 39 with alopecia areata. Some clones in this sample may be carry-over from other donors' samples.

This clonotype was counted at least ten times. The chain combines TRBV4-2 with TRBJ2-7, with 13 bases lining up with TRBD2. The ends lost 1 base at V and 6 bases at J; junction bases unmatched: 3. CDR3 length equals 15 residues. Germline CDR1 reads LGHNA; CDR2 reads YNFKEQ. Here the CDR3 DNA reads TGTGCCAGCAGCCAAGGGACTAGCGGGGGAGTCGAGCAGTACTTC. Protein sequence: CASSQGTSGGVEQYF.

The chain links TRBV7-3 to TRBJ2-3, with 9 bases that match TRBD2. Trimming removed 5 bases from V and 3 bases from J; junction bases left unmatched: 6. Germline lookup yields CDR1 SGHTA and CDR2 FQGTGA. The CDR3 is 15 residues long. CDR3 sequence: CASSPLAGETDTQYF. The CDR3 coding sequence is TGTGCCAGCAGCCCGTTAGCGGGAGAAACAGATACGCAGTATTTT.

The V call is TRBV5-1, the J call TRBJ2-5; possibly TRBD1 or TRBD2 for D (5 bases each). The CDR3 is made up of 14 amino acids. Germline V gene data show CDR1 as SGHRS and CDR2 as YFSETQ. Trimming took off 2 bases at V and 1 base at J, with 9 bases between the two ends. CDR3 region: CASSLSGTQETQYF. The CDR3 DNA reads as TGCGCCAGCAGCTTATCGGGGACCCAAGAGACCCAGTACTTC. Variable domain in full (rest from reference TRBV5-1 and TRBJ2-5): KAGVTQTPRYLIKTRGQQVTLSCSPISGHRSVSWYQQTPGQGLQFLFEYFSETQRNKGNFPGRFSGRQFSNSRSEMNVSTLELGDSALYLCASSLSGTQETQYFGPGTRLLVL.

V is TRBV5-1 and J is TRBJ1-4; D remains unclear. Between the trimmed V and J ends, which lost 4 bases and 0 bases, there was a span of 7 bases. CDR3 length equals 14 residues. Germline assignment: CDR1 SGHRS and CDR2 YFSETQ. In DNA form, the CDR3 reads TGCGCCAGCAGCCTAAAGCCAACTAATGAAAAACTGTTTTTT. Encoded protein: CASSLKPTNEKLFF.

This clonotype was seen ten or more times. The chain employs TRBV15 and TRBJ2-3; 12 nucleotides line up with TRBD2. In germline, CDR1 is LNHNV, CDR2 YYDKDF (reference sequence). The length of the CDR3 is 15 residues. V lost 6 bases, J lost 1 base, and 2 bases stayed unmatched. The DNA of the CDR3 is TGTGCCACCAGACTAGCGGGGGGTGGCACAGATACGCAGTATTTT. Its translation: CATRLAGGGTDTQYF.

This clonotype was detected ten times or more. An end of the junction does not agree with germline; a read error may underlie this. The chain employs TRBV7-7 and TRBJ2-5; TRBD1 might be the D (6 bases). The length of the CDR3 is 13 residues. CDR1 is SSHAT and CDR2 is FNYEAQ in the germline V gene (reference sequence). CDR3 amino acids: CASSSTGGETQYF. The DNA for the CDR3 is TGTGCTAGCAGCTCGACAGGTGGAGAGACCCAGTACTTC.

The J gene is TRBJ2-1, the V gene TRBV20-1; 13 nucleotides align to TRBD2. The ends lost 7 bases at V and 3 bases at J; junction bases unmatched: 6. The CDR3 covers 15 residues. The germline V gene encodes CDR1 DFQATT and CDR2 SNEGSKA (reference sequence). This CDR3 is CSDRRTSGGYNEQFF. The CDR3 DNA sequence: TGCAGTGATCGACGGACTAGCGGGGGCTACAATGAGCAGTTCTTC.

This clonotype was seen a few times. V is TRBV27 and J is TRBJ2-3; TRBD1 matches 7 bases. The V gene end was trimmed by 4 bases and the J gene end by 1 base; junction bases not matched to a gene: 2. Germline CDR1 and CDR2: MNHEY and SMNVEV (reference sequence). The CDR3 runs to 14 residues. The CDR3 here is CASSYRGGTDTQYF. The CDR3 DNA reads TGTGCCAGCAGTTACAGGGGCGGCACAGATACGCAGTATTTT.

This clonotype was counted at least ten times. The CDR3 DNA reads TGTGCCAGCAGTTACTCTCTACGACAGGGAACTAATGAAAAACTGTTTTTT. It translates to CASSYSLRQGTNEKLFF. This chain joins TRBV6-6 and TRBJ1-4; 7 bases fit TRBD1. Germline V CDR1 and CDR2: MNHNY, SVGAGI (reference sequence). V lost 0 bases to trimming and J lost 1 base; unmatched junction nucleotides: 5. This CDR3 spans 17 amino acids.

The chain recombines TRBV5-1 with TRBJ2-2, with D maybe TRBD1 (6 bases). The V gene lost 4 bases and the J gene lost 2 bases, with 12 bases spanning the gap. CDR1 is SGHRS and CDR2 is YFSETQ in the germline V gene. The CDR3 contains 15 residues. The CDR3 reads CASSTGTSNTGELFF. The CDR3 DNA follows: TGCGCCAGCAGCACTGGGACAAGTAACACCGGGGAGCTGTTTTTT.

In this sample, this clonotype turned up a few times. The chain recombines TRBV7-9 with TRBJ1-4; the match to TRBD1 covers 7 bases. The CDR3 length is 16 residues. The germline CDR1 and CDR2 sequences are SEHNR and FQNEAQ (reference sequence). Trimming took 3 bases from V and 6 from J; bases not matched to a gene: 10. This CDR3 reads CASSFYRGDGDEKLFF. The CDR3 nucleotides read TGTGCCAGCAGCTTTTACAGGGGCGATGGAGATGAAAAACTGTTTTTT.

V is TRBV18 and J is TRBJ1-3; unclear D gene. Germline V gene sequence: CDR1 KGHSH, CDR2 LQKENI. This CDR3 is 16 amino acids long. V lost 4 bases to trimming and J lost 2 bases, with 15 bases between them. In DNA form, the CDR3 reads TGTGCCAGCTCACAACTCAACTCGGGAGCTGGAAACACCATATATTTT. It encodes CASSQLNSGAGNTIYF.

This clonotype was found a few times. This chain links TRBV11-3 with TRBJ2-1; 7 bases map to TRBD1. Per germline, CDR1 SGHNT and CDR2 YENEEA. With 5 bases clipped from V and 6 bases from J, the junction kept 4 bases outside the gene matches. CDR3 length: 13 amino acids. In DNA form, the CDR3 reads TGTGCCAGCAGCACCCGGGACAGCAATGAGCAGTTCTTC. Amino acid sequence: CASSTRDSNEQFF.

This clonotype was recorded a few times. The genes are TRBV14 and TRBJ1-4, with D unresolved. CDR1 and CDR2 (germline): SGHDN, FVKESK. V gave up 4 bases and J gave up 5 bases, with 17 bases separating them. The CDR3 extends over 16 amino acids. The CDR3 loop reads CASSPMARAENEKLFF. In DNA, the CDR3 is TGTGCCAGCAGCCCCATGGCGAGGGCGGAAAATGAAAAACTGTTTTTT.

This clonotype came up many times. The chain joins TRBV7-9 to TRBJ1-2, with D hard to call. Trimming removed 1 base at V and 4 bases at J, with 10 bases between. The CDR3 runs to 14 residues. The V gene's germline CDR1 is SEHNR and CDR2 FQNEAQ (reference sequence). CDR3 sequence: CASSLEAVSYGYTF. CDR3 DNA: TGTGCCAGCAGCTTAGAGGCCGTGAGCTATGGCTACACCTTC.

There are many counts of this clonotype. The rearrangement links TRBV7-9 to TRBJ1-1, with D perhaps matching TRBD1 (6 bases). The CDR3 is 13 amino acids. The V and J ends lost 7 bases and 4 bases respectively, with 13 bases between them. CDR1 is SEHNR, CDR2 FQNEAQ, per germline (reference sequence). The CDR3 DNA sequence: TGTGCCAGCATGCAACAGGGTCTCACTGAAGCTTTCTTT. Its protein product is CASMQQGLTEAFF.

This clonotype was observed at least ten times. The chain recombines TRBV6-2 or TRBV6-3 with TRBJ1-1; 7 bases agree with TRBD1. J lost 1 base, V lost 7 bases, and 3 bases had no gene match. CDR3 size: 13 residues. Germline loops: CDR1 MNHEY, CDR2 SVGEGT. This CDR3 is CASTDRSNTEAFF. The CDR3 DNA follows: TGTGCCAGCACGGACAGGTCGAACACTGAAGCTTTCTTT.

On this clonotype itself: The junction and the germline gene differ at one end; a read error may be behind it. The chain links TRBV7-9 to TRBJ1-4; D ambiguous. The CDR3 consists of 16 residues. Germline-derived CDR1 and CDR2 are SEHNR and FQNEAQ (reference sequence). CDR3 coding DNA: TGTGCCAGCAGCTTAGTTTCGCCGGGAGCTAATAAAAAACTGTTTTTT. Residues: CASSLVSPGANKKLFF.

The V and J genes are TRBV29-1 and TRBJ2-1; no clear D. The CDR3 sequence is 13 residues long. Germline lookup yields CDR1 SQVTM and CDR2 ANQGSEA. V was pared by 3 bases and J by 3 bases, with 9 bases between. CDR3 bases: TGCAGCGTTGAGTCGCAGTTCTACAATGAGCAGTTCTTC. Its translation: CSVESQFYNEQFF.